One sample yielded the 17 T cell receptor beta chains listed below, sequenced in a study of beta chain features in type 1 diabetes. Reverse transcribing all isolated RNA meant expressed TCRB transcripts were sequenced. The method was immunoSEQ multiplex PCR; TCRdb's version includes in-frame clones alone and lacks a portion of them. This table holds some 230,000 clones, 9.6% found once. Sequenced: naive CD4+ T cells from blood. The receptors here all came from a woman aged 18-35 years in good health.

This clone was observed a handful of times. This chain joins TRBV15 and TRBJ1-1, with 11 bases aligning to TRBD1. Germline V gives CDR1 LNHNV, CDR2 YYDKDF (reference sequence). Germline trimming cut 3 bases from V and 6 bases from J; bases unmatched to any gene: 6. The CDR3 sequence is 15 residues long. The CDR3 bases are TGTGCCACCAGCAGGCGGACAGGGGGCTCGGCTGAAGCTTTCTTT. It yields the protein CATSRRTGGSAEAFF.

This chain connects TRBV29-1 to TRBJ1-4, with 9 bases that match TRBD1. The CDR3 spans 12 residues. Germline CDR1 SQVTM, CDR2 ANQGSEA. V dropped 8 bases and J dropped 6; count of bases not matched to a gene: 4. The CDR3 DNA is TGCAGCTCCAGGACAGGGGATGAAAAACTGTTTTTT. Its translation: CSSRTGDEKLFF.

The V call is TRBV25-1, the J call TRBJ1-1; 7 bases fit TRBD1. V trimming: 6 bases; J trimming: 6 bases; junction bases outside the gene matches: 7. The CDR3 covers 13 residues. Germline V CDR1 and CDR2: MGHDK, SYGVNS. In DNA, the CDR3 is TGTGCCAGCAGGGACAGGAGAGCGGCTGAAGCTTTCTTT. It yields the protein CASRDRRAAEAFF.

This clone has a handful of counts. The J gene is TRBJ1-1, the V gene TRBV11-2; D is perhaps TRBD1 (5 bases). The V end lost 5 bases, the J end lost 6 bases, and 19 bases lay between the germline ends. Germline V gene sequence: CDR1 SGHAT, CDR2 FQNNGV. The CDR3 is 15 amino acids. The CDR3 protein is CASSPLRSGTSEAFF. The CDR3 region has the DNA TGTGCCAGCAGCCCCCTGCGATCGGGGACTTCTGAAGCTTTCTTT.

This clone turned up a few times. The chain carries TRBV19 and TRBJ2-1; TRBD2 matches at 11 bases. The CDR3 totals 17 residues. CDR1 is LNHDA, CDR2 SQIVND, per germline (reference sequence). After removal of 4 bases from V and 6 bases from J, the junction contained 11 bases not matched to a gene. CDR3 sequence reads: CASSNPVLAGVGNEQFF. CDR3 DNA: TGTGCCAGTAGTAACCCGGTACTAGCGGGAGTTGGCAATGAGCAGTTCTTC.

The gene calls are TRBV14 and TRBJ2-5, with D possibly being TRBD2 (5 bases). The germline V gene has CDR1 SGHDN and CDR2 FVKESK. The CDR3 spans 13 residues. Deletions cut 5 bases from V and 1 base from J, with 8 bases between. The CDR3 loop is CASSGSSQETQYF. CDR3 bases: TGTGCCAGCAGCGGGAGCTCCCAAGAGACCCAGTACTTC.

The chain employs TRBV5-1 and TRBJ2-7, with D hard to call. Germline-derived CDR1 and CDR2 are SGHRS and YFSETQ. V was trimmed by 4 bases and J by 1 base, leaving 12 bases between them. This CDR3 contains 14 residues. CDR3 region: CASSPEINSYEQYF. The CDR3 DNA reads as TGCGCCAGCAGCCCGGAGATCAATTCCTACGAGCAGTACTTC.

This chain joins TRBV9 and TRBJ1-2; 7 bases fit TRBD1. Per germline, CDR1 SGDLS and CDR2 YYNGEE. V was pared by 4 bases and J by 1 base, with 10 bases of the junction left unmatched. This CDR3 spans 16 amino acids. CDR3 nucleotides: TGTGCCAGCAGCCCGGGGGCGGGACAGCTTAACTATGGCTACACCTTC. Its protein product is CASSPGAGQLNYGYTF.

The CDR3 loop reads CASSWDRNTGELFF. In DNA, the CDR3 is TGTGCCAGCAGCTGGGACAGAAACACCGGGGAGCTGTTTTTT. The chain employs TRBV6-5 and TRBJ2-2; 7 positions agree with TRBD1. J was trimmed by 2 bases and V by 6 bases; bases with no gene match: 3. Germline V gives CDR1 MNHEY, CDR2 SVGAGI. This CDR3 region has 14 residues.

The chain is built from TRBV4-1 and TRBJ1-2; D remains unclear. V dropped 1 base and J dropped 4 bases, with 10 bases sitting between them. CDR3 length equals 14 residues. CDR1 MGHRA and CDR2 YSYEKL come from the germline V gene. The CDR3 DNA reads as TGCGCCAGCAGCCAAGGAGGTTTACTCTATGGCTACACCTTC. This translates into CASSQGGLLYGYTF.

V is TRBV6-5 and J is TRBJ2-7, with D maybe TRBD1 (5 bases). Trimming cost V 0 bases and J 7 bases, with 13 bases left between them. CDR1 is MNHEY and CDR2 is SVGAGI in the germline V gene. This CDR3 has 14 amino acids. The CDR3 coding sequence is TGTGCCAGCAGTTACTCGATGTCTAAGGGGGAGCAGTACTTC. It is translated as CASSYSMSKGEQYF.

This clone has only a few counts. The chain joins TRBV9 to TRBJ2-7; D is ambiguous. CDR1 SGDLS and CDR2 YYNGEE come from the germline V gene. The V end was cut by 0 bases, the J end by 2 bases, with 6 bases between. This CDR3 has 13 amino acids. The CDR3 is CASSVGPAYEQYF. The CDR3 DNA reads TGTGCCAGCAGCGTAGGGCCCGCCTACGAGCAGTACTTC. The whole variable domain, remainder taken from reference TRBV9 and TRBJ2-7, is DSGVTQTPKHLITATGQRVTLRCSPRSGDLSVYWYQQSLDQGLQFLIQYYNGEERAKGNILERFSAQQFPDLHSELNLSSLELGDSALYFCASSVGPAYEQYFGPGTRLTVT.

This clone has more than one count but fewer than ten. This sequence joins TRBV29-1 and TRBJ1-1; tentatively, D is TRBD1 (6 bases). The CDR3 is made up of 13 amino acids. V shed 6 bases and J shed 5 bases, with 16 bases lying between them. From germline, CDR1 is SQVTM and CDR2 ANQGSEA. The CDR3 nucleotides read TGCAGCGTCGAACAGGGAGGGGGGACTGAAGCTTTCTTT. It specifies CSVEQGGGTEAFF.

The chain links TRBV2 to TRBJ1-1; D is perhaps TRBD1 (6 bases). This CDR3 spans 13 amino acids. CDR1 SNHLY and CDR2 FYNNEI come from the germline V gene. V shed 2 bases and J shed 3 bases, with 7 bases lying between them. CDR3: CASSEYRDTEAFF. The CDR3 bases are TGTGCCAGCAGTGAATACAGGGACACTGAAGCTTTCTTT. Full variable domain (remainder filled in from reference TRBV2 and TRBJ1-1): EPEVTQTPSHQVTQMGQEVILRCVPISNHLYFYWYRQILGQKVEFLVSFYNNEISEKSEIFDDQFSVERPDGSNFTLKIRSTKLEDSAMYFCASSEYRDTEAFFGQGTRLTVV.

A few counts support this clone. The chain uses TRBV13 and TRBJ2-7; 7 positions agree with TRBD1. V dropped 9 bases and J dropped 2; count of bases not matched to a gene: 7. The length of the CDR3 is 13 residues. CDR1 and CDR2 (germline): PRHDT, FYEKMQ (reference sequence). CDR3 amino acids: CARLGDRPYEQYF. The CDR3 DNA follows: TGTGCCAGACTCGGGGACAGACCCTACGAGCAGTACTTC. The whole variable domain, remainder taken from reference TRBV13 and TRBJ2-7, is AAGVIQSPRHLIKEKRETATLKCYPIPRHDTVYWYQQGPGQDPQFLISFYEKMQSDKGSIPDRFSAQQFSDYHSELNMSSLELGDSALYFCARLGDRPYEQYFGPGTRLTVT.

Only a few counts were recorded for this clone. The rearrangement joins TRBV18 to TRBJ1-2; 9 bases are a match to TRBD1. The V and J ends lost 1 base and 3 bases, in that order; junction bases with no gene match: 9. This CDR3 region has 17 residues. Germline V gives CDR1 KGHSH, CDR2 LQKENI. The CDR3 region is CASSPRATGGVHYGYTF. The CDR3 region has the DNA TGTGCCAGCTCACCACGGGCGACAGGGGGAGTACACTATGGCTACACCTTC.

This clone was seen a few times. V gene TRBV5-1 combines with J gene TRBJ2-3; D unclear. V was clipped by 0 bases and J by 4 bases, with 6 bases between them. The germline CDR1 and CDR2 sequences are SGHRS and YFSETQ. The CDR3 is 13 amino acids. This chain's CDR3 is CASSLDPADTQYF. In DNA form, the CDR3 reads TGCGCCAGCAGCTTGGATCCGGCAGATACGCAGTATTTT.